This is a list of T cell receptor beta chains from one sample in a study of post-analysis software for immune sequencing data. Via MiXCR, TCRdb re-called the PCR reads, giving one row per CDR3 protein. Altogether 450,000 to 650,000 distinct CDR3 sequences are present, roughly two fifths being singletons, with the ten largest covering 1.7%. The material sequenced was blood. The receptors were gathered from a girl between 10 and 17 years old with multiple sclerosis. Both conserved end residues are part of each CDR3. The order of the fields is J gene, D gene, clone size, V gene, CDR3 protein, CDR3 DNA. D genes are given only for firm matches. Size is stated for part of the rows, as once, few or many counts, or as a class when the clone is expanded.

>TRBJ2-1|TRBD1|-|TRBV5-1
CASGKQGAAEQFF
TGCGCCAGCGGAAAACAGGGGGCCGCGGAGCAGTTCTTC
>TRBJ1-1|-|few|TRBV10-3
CAISVGRGLGNTEAFF
TGTGCCATCAGTGTTGGGAGGGGGTTGGGGAACACTGAAGCTTTCTTT
>TRBJ2-5|-|once|TRBV5-1
CASSYGSGKVQETQYF
TGCGCCAGCAGCTACGGGAGTGGGAAGGTCCAAGAGACCCAGTACTTC
>TRBJ2-1|TRBD2|few|TRBV12-3/TRBV12-4
CASERTSYNEQFF
TGTGCCAGCGAAAGGACTAGCTACAATGAGCAGTTCTTC
>TRBJ1-1|TRBD1|-|TRBV10-3
CAISDRGLNTEAFF
TGTGCCATCAGTGATAGGGGGCTGAACACTGAAGCTTTCTTT
>TRBJ2-3|-|-|TRBV29-1
CSASTGSGYTQYF
TGCAGCGCCTCGACAGGCTCGGGTTATACGCAGTATTTT
>TRBJ1-2|-|-|TRBV20-1
CSASPIGADGYTF
TGCAGTGCTAGCCCCATCGGGGCCGATGGCTACACCTTC
>TRBJ2-1|TRBD2|few|TRBV27
CASSLSGLAGYNEQFF
TGTGCCAGCAGTTTATCGGGACTAGCGGGCTACAATGAGCAGTTCTTC
>TRBJ2-4|TRBD1|-|TRBV10-3
CAISDPGTGDGKNIQYF
TGTGCCATCAGTGACCCCGGGACAGGGGATGGCAAAAACATTCAGTACTTC
>TRBJ2-1|TRBD2|few|TRBV5-6
CASSSLADLDNEQFF
TGTGCCAGCAGCTCGCTAGCGGACCTCGACAATGAGCAGTTCTTC
>TRBJ2-5|-|few|TRBV20-1
CSAIQETQYF
TGCAGTGCTATCCAAGAGACCCAGTACTTC
>TRBJ1-5|TRBD1|few|TRBV12-3/TRBV12-4
CASTTRDRTQPQHF
TGTGCCAGCACCACTCGGGACAGGACTCAGCCCCAGCATTTT
>TRBJ2-7|-|-|TRBV7-9
CASSLGGRRTYEQYF
TGTGCCAGCAGCTTAGGAGGCAGGCGGACCTACGAGCAGTACTTC
>TRBJ1-1|-|few|TRBV29-1
CSVVRMGPTEAFF
TGCAGCGTTGTGCGGATGGGACCGACTGAAGCTTTCTTT
>TRBJ2-3|TRBD2|-|TRBV24-1
CATSDFGRENADTQYF
TGTGCCACCAGTGATTTCGGGCGGGAGAATGCAGATACGCAGTATTTT
>TRBJ1-1|TRBD1|-|TRBV12-3/TRBV12-4
CASRLDRSNTEAFF
TGTGCCAGCAGACTGGACAGGTCTAACACTGAAGCTTTCTTT
>TRBJ2-7|TRBD2|-|TRBV5-1
CASSLASGFYEQYF
TGCGCCAGCAGCTTGGCTAGCGGGTTCTACGAGCAGTACTTC
>TRBJ2-7|TRBD2|-|TRBV20-1
CSARSPGVAGRSYEQYF
TGCAGTGCTAGATCACCCGGGGTAGCGGGACGCTCCTACGAGCAGTACTTC
>TRBJ2-5|TRBD2|few|TRBV20-1
CSAPAGDSRGTQYF
TGCAGTGCTCCAGCGGGGGACTCACGGGGGACCCAGTACTTC
>TRBJ1-1|-|-|TRBV3-1
CASSQVPAGTEAFF
TGTGCCAGCAGCCAAGTACCTGCGGGGACTGAAGCTTTCTTT
>TRBJ2-3|TRBD1|few|TRBV7-8
CASSLGDREYTDTQYF
TGTGCCAGCAGCTTAGGGGACAGGGAGTACACAGATACGCAGTATTTT
>TRBJ2-6|TRBD2|few|TRBV18
CASSPSGTSGLRANVLTF
TGTGCCAGCTCACCAAGCGGGACTAGCGGGTTGCGGGCCAACGTCCTGACTTTC
>TRBJ1-1|-|-|TRBV7-3
CASSPLGSTEAFF
TGTGCCAGCAGCCCCTTGGGCAGCACTGAAGCTTTCTTT
>TRBJ2-1|-|-|TRBV11-2
CASSFRGRQAHEQFF
TGTGCCAGCAGCTTTAGGGGGAGGCAGGCACATGAGCAGTTCTTC
>TRBJ1-2|-|-|TRBV10-3
CAISESNKDGYTF
TGTGCCATCAGTGAGTCGAATAAGGATGGCTACACCTTC
>TRBJ2-3|-|-|TRBV10-3
CAIRPGLTDTQYF
TGTGCCATCAGACCCGGACTAACAGATACGCAGTATTTT
>TRBJ2-5|-|few|TRBV20-1
CSARETIQETQYF
TGCAGTGCTAGAGAGACAATTCAAGAGACCCAGTACTTC
>TRBJ2-5|-|few|TRBV20-1
CSARDPGGDRIQETQYF
TGCAGTGCTAGAGACCCAGGAGGGGACAGAATTCAAGAGACCCAGTACTTC